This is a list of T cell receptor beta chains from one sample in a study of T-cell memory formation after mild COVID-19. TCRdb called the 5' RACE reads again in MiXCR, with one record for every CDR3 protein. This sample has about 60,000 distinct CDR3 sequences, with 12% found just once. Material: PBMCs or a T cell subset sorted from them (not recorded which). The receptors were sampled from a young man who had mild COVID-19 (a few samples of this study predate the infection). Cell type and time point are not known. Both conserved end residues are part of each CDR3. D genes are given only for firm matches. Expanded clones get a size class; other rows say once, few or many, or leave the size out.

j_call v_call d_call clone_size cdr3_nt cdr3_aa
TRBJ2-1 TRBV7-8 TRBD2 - TGTGCCAGCGAGTCTAGCGGGGGGACTTACAATGAGCAGTTCTTC CASESSGGTYNEQFF
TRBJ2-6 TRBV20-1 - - TGCAGTGCTATCAACATCGGACCTGGGGCCAACGTCCTGACTTTC CSAINIGPGANVLTF
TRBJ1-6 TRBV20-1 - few TGCAGTGCTAGCAAGGGTTCCTATAATTCACCCCTCCACTTT CSASKGSYNSPLHF
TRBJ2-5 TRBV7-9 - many TGTGCCAGCAGCCTGTACCAAGAGACCCAGTACTTC CASSLYQETQYF
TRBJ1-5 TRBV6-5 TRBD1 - TGTGCCAGCAGTACTGGGGGGACAGGCCCAGGACAGCCCCAGCATTTT CASSTGGTGPGQPQHF
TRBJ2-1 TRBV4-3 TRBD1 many TGCGCCAGCAGCCAGCTCCCGGGACAGGGGGCGAATGAGCAGTTCTTC CASSQLPGQGANEQFF
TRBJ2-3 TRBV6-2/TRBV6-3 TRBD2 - TGTGCCAGCAGGAGAGCGGGGGGGCCTACTAATACGCAGTATTTT CASRRAGGPTNTQYF
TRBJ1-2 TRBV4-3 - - TGCGCCAGCAGCCAAGATCTGTTGGGTGGAGCTAACTATGGCTACACCTTC CASSQDLLGGANYGYTF
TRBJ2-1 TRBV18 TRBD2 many TGTGCCAGCTCACCACCCCGGGGGGTGAATGAGCAGTTCTTC CASSPPRGVNEQFF
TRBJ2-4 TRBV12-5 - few TGTGCTAGTGGTTTAGGGACTCCAGCCAAAAACATTCAGTACTTC CASGLGTPAKNIQYF
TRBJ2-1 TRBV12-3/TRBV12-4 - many TGTGCCAGCAGTTTTTGGGTTGAGCAGTTCTTC CASSFWVEQFF
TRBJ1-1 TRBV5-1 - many TGCGCCAGCAGCTTGGGTGGTTTGGACACTGAAGCTTTCTTT CASSLGGLDTEAFF
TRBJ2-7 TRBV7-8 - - TGTGCCAGCAGCTTAGGTGCCCTAGGGGTTCTGGACCGCTACGAGCAGTACTTC CASSLGALGVLDRYEQYF
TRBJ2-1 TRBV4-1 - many TGCGCCAGCAGCCAAGACCGTGGGGCGATTTACTACAATGAGCAGTTCTTC CASSQDRGAIYYNEQFF
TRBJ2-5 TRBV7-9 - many TGTGCCAGCAGACAGGAGGAGACCCAGTACTTC CASRQEETQYF
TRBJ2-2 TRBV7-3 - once TGTGCCAGCAGCTCCAAGGTCGGAGGCGGGGAGCTGTTTTTT CASSSKVGGGELFF
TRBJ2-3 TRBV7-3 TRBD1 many TGTGCCAGCAGCTCCCGGACAGGACCAGATACGCAGTATTTT CASSSRTGPDTQYF
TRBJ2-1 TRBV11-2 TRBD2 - TGTGCCAGCAGCTTAGCCGCTAGCGGGGCCTCCTACAATGAGCAGTTCTTC CASSLAASGASYNEQFF
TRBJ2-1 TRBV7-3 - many TGTGCCAGCAGCTTAACCAGGGGGGGCCCGAGCTCCTACAATGAGCAGTTCTTC CASSLTRGGPSSYNEQFF
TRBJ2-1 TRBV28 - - TGTGCCAGCACCGCCTTCATGGAGCAGTTCTTC CASTAFMEQFF
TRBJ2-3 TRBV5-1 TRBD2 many TGCGCCAGCAGCATACTAGCGGGGGGGTTGCCAGATACGCAGTATTTT CASSILAGGLPDTQYF
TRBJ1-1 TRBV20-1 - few TGCAGTGCTAGGGGGGGCACTGAAGCTTTCTTT CSARGGTEAFF
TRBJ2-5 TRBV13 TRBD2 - TGTGCCAGCAGCTCCTCTGTGGGTAGCGGGCAGACCCAGTACTTC CASSSSVGSGQTQYF
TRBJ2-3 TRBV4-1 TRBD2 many TGCGCCAGCAGCCAAGAACCAGGGCTAGCGGGGGGGCGGGAAACAGATACGCAGTATTTT CASSQEPGLAGGRETDTQYF
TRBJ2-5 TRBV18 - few TGTGCCAGCTCACCCCTCAGGGACGGAGAGACCCAGTACTTC CASSPLRDGETQYF
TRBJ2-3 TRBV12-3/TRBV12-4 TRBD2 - TGTGCCAGCAGTTTCTGGGCTAGCGGGGGGTCAGATACGCAGTATTTT CASSFWASGGSDTQYF
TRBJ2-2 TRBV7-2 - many TGTGCCAGCAGCTTTTTGTTCCCAGGTTCGGCCGGGGAGCTGTTTTTT CASSFLFPGSAGELFF
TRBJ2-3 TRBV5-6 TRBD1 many TGTGCCAGCGACAAGACAGGGGGCGTACTCACAGATACGCAGTATTTT CASDKTGGVLTDTQYF
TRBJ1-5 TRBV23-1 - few TGCGCCAGCGGTTCCCTCGCGGGGGGAACTGGCAATCAGCCCCAGCATTTT CASGSLAGGTGNQPQHF
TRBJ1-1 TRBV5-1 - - TGCGCCAGCAGCTCCCTCCGCAACACTGAAGCTTTCTTT CASSSLRNTEAFF
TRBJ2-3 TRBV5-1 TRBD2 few TGCGCCAGCAGCTTGGCGATGACTAGCGGGAGCACAGATACGCAGTATTTT CASSLAMTSGSTDTQYF
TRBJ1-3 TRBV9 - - TGTGCCAGCAGCGTAGGACTCCTGTCACAAGGTTTCTCTGGAAACACCATATATTTT CASSVGLLSQGFSGNTIYF
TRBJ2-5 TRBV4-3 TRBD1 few TGCGCCAGCAGCCAATATCGACAGGGGCTAGGAGAGACCCAGTACTTC CASSQYRQGLGETQYF
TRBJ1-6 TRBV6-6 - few TGTGCCAGCAGTAGCGGGGCGGCGAATTCACCCCTCCACTTT CASSSGAANSPLHF
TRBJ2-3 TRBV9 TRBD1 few TGTGCCAGCAGCGTAGAGGCAGGGGGCGCAGATACGCAGTATTTT CASSVEAGGADTQYF
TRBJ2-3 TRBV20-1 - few TGCAGTGTTGGCGTCAGGGTTAGCACAGATACGCAGTATTTT CSVGVRVSTDTQYF
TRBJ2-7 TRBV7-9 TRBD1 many TGTGCCAGCAGCTCCGGGACAGAAAGCTACGAGCAGTACTTC CASSSGTESYEQYF
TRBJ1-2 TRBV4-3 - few TGCGCCAGCAGCCAAGATCCCTTAGACTATGGCTACACCTTC CASSQDPLDYGYTF
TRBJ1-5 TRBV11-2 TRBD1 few TGTGCCAGCAGCCAAGGACAGGGGGCAAGGAATCAGCCCCAGCATTTT CASSQGQGARNQPQHF
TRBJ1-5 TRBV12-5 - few TGTGCTAGTGGTTTGGTACTTGGAGCCGCCATCCGAAGCCAGCCCCAGCATTTT CASGLVLGAAIRSQPQHF
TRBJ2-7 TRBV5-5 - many TGTGCCAGCAGCTTGGAAGCAGTCTACGAGCAGTACTTC CASSLEAVYEQYF
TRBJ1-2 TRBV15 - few TGTGCCACCAGCAGTAGGGGGGCGCAGGGCTACACCTTC CATSSRGAQGYTF
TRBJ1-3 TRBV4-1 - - TGCGCCAGCAGCCACCAGGCTGGAAACACCATATATTTT CASSHQAGNTIYF
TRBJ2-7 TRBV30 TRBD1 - TGTGCCAGGAACCCCGGGACAGAGACCTACGAGCAGTACTTC CARNPGTETYEQYF
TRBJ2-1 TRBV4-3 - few TGCGCCAGCAGCCCCTTTAGCGGTAATGAGCAGTTCTTC CASSPFSGNEQFF
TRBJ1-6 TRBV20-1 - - TGCAGTGCTAGAGACAGGGGAGATACACCCCTCCACTTT CSARDRGDTPLHF